What follows is one T cell receptor beta chain and its context. Its target is not known. This record comes from a study of T cell responses to AZD1222 COVID-19 vaccine. Only in-frame clones appear in the TCRdb table, and some are missing; sequencing was by immunoSEQ multiplex PCR. The sample yields about 93,000 clones, roughly 89% seen once. The CDR3 runs to 15 residues. In germline, CDR1 is LNHDA, CDR2 SQIVND (reference sequence). Trimming left V 6 bases short and J 0 bases short, with 9 bases between. Study-wide findings and caveats: No day 14 peak samples; only post-peak repertoires were characterized. Two AZD1222 doses significantly raised spike-specific TCR breadth and depth over controls. The donor cohort was predominantly white British with a female majority, and clonal diversity may have been underestimated.

This chain connects TRBV19 to TRBJ1-6; D remains ambiguous. The origin of this receptor is an adult in good health. The material was peripheral blood, obtained on day 0 of MenACWY control vaccination. CDR3: CASRPRSSYNSPLHF. The CDR3 nucleotides read TGTGCCAGTAGGCCGCGGAGCTCCTATAATTCACCCCTCCACTTT.